The clone carrying this TCR beta chain is medium-sized within its sample. The CDR3 loop spans 14 amino acids. The ends lost 3 bases at V and 8 bases at J; junction bases unmatched: 6. TCRdb recomputed calls from the PCR reads with MiXCR, one row per CDR3 protein. The table records more than 70,000 distinct CDR3 sequences, roughly 49% of them present only once. The entry originates in a study of CDR3 diversity in severe acne. The TCR was taken from a male donor with severe acne vulgaris. Specimen: blood. The chain uses TRBV12-3 or TRBV12-4 and TRBJ2-1, with 8 bases that match TRBD2. CDR3 DNA sequence: TGTGCCAGCAGTTTTCAGAGCGGGAGCCATGAGCAGTTCTTC. It codes for CASSFQSGSHEQFF.